This T cell receptor (beta chain) stems from a study of shared clonotypes between healthy human individuals (TCRdb year 2020). For the wider study: The cohort included a few men and two women between 18 and 49 years of age. Per donor, three plates each were used for CD4 naive and CD4 memory, two for CD8 naive, and one for CD8 memory. To estimate repertoire size and how much clonotype sharing occurs between individuals, the study deeply sequenced the blood TCR repertoires of five healthy adults. To increase sequencing depth and limit assay-specific biases, different laboratories used diverse techniques to prepare libraries and sequence TCR repertoires. Between about 0.8 and 9 billion PBMCs per donor were obtained by leukapheresis.

Healthy HIV-negative adults with no recently reported acute infections or vaccinations were included as donors. Every donor was a Caucasian adult living in Nashville, Tennessee, USA. CD4+ T cells were enriched through magnetic negative selection, after which naive cells were positively selected on CD45RA and the remaining negative fraction served as the memory subset. Blood was obtained by leukapheresis, after which PBMCs were separated by Ficoll-Histopaque density gradient centrifugation and cryopreserved in liquid nitrogen vapor phase. Purity and quantity of every magnetically sorted T cell population were checked by analytical flow cytometry. Genomic DNA was isolated from each sorted fraction and quantified by UV absorbance on a Nanodrop 2000c. Trimming takes 5 bases from V and 0 bases from J, and the germline ends sit 14 bases apart. Counted from cysteine to phenylalanine, this CDR3 has 15 amino acids. Just the 45-base CDR3 DNA is kept, in frame starting at base 1. The germline V gene provides CDR1 SGHTA and CDR2 FQGTGA.

Concerning this clone: Its antigen has not been determined. No base qualities exist here, and no much larger clone lies one base off it. Other nucleotide sequences in the sample specify the same CDR3.

What the authors observed across the whole study: Larger estimated clonotype richness was generally found for naive subsets than for memory subsets. Pairwise subsampling led to the expectation that sequencing depth would affect the degree of clonotype sharing among donors. Compared with non-shared clonotypes, the clonotypes found in all four sorted-subset donors had higher generation probabilities. About 5% of naive CD4, 3.5% of naive CD8, around 2.3% of memory CD4, and roughly 0.4% of memory CD8 clonotypes were shared across several donors. Even with the large sequencing depth, rarefaction of the sorted-subset datasets indicated that sequencing was incomplete. Sampling was restricted to blood, and TCR repertoires in tissue are likely to differ from TCR repertoires in blood. The genetic and exposure-history diversity represented was limited by the small number of donors.

Using the deep immunoSEQ assay, multiplex PCR amplified TCR CDR3 regions from genomic DNA. Extracted genomic DNA from each cell subset was distributed evenly across all wells of several immunoSEQ 96-well plates, and each plate was treated as a replicate. For sorted subsets, each replicate PCR was loaded with roughly 200 ng genomic DNA, equivalent to some 31,000 T cell genomes. The purified libraries were quantified using a Qubit 3.0 fluorometer, sized with a Bioanalyzer 2100, and then quantified again using the KAPA Library Quantification kit. Each immunoSEQ 96-well plate was sequenced on its own single-read 150-cycle Illumina NextSeq 550 flow cell. Turning to the authors' computational methods: Because the immunoSEQ output held only junctional sequences and lacked quality scores, the filtering could not match the filtering applied to full-length reads. Sequences were annotated with PyIR, a Python wrapper for IgBLAST v1.9, and V/J genes and CDR3 were assigned using IMGT germline references. Reads were filtered out if the reads had weak V/J assignments (E-value above 1e-6), no CDR3, stop codons, out-of-frame junctions, or ambiguous translated residues. V3J clonotypes were defined as sequences sharing the same inferred V gene, J gene, and CDR3 amino acid sequence. The percentage overlap between two repertoires was calculated by dividing the number of shared unique clonotypes by the size of the smaller repertoire. Three approaches were used to assess repertoire richness: RTK rarefaction, the Chao1 estimator, and Recon v2.1 estimates of unobserved clonotypes. OLGA was used to compute generation probabilities for all TCRbeta clonotypes that the gDNA method yielded from four donors. As stored in TCRdb, this immuneACCESS dataset retains in-frame rearrangements with V and J assigned. A fraction of the clones does not appear; measured against another copy, unresolved V genes explain less than half of the discrepancy, and the remainder lacks a known reason. V and J calls and clone size follow that table, whereas D and trimming were derived from the DNA. The sample table lists approximately 2.3 million clones, 90% to 95% of them with a count of one. The leading ten clones occupy around 0.4% of the sample.

This clonotype was obtained from a man younger than 30 in good health. Some clones in this sample may be carry-over from other donors' samples. Source material: naive CD4+ T cells from PBMCs. The label giving this sample's cell subset or site can be read as: CD45RA+ positively selected. The chain is made from TRBV7-3 and TRBJ2-7; TRBD1 is perhaps the D gene, given 6 matching bases. The CDR3 in this case is CASSLRGGLSYEQYF. In nucleotides, the sequence is TGTGCCAGCAGCCTCAGGGGCGGGCTCTCCTACGAGCAGTACTTC. This CDR3, with the reference TRBV7-3 and TRBJ2-7 proteins standing in past its ends, gives the full variable domain GAGVSQTPSNKVTEKGKYVELRCDPISGHTALYWYRQSLGQGPEFLIYFQGTGAADDSGLPNDRFFAVRPEGSVSTLKIQRTERGDSAVYLCASSLRGGLSYEQYFGPGTRLTVT.